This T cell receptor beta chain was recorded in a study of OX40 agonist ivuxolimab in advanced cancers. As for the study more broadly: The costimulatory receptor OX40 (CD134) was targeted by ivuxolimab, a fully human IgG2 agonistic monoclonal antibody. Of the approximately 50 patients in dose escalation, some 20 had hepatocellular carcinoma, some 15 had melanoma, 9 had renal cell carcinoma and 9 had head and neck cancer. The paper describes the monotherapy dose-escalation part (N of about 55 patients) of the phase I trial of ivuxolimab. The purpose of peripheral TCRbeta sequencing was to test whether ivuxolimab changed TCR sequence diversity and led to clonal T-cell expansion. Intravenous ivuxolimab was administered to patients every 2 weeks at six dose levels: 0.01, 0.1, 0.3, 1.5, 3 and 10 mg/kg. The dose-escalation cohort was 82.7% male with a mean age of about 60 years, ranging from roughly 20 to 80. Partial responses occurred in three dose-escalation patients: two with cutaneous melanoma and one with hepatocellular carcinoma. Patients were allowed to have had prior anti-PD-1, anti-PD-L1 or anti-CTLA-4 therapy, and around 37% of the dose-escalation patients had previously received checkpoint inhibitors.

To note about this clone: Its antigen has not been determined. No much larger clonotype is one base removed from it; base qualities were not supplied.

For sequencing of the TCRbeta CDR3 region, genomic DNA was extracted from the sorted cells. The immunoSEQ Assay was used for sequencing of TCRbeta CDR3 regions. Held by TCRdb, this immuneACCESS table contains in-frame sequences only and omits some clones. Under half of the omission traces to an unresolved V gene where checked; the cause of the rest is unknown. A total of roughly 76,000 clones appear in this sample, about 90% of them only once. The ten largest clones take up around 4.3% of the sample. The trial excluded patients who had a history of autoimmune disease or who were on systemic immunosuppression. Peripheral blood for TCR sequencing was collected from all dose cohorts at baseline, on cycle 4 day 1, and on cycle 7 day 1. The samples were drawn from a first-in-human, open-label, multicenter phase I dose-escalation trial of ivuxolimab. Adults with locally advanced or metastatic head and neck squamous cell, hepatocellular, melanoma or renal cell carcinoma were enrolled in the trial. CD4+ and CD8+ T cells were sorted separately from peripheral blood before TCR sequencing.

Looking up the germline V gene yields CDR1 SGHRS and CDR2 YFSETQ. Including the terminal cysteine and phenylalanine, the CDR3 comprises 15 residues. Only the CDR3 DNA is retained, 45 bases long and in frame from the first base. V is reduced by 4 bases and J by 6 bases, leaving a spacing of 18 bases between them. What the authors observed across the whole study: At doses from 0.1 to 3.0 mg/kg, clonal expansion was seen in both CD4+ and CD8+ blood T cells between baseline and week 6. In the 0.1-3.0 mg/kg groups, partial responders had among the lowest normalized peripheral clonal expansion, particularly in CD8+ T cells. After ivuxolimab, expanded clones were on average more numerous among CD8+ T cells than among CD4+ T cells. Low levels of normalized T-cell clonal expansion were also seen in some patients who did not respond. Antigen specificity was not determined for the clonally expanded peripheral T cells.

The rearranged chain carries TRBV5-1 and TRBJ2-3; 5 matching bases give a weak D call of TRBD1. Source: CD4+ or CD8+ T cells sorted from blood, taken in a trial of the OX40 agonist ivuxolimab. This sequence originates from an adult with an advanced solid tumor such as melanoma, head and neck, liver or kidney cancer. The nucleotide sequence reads TGCGCCAGCAGCGTGGATACCAGGGTAGAGGATACGCAGTATTTT. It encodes CASSVDTRVEDTQYF.